This T cell receptor (beta chain) appears in the sequencing data of a study of shared clonotypes between healthy human individuals. Positive CCR7 selection of CD45RO-negative cells yielded the naive CD8 cells, and terminally differentiated effector memory CD45RA+ cells were excluded. Only in-frame clones appear in the TCRdb table, and some are missing; sequencing was by immunoSEQ multiplex PCR. Among just over 2,000,000 clones listed, approximately 95% were seen once. This clonotype was obtained from a young man in good health. The specimen sequenced was naive CD8+ T cells sorted from blood.

The CDR3 DNA is TGTGCCAGCAGCTTAAGGGGTGGGACAGGAGTCTACGAGCAGTACTTC. This encodes CASSLRGGTGVYEQYF. The rearrangement links TRBV7-2 to TRBJ2-7; TRBD1 matches at 8 bases. V gave up 2 bases and J gave up 3 bases; unmatched junction bases: 9. In germline, CDR1 is SGHTA, CDR2 FQGNSA. The CDR3 length is 16 residues.